This T cell receptor (beta chain) emerged from a study of graft-versus-host responses after intestinal transplantation. Study-wide points: Individuals who had graft-donor T cell macrochimerism had allografts that showed high graft-versus-host to host-versus-graft clonal ratios. Circulating GvH clone levels at their peak were associated with HvG declines (early post-transplant). GvH clones were identified in recipient marrow, with some first appearing in ileum or blood.

The V gene's germline CDR1 is LNHDA and CDR2 SQIVND (reference sequence). V lost 4 bases to trimming and J lost 1 base; unmatched junction nucleotides: 8. This CDR3 spans 16 amino acids. Produced via immunoSEQ multiplex PCR; TCRdb's table is partial and in-frame only. The sample lists some 45,000 clones, about 94% occurring once. As for this clone: The antigen remains undetermined.

The sample in question was PBMCs, obtained about 350 days after intestinal transplant. This clonotype was sampled from a human patient who received an intestinal transplant, so some T cells may come from the graft donor. The chain has TRBV19 and TRBJ1-1, with 8 bases matching TRBD1. The CDR3 reads CASSTPPQGENTEAFF. As DNA, the CDR3 is TGTGCCAGTAGTACCCCTCCACAGGGGGAGAACACTGAAGCTTTCTTT.